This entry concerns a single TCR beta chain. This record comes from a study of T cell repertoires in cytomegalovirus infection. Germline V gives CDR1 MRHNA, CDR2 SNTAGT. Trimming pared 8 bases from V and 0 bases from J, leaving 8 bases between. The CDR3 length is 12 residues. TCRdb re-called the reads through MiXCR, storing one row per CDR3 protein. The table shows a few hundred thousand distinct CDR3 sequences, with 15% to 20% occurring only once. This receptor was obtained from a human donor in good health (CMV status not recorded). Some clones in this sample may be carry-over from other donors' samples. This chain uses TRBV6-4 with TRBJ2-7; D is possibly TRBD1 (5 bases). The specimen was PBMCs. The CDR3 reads CASRQHSYEQYF. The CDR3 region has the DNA TGTGCCAGCCGACAGCACTCCTACGAGCAGTACTTC.